This T cell receptor beta chain originates from a study of control samples from healthy donors and cancer patients. TCRdb keeps only in-frame clones here, not all; method: immunoSEQ multiplex PCR. This repertoire shows some 150,000 clones, roughly 94% found once; its top ten account for 14%. This CDR3 has 15 amino acids. Germline CDR1 reads KGHDR; CDR2 reads SFDVKD. J gave up 3 bases and V 3 bases, and 3 bases lay outside the gene matches. In its sample, this clone was seen once. The J gene is TRBJ1-3, the V gene TRBV24-1; 8 bases agree with TRBD1. This TCR came from a man aged 55-75 years with colorectal cancer. Sample: PBMCs. The CDR3 here is CATSDPGQGGNTIYF. As DNA, the CDR3 is TGTGCCACCAGTGATCCCGGACAGGGTGGAAACACCATATATTTT.